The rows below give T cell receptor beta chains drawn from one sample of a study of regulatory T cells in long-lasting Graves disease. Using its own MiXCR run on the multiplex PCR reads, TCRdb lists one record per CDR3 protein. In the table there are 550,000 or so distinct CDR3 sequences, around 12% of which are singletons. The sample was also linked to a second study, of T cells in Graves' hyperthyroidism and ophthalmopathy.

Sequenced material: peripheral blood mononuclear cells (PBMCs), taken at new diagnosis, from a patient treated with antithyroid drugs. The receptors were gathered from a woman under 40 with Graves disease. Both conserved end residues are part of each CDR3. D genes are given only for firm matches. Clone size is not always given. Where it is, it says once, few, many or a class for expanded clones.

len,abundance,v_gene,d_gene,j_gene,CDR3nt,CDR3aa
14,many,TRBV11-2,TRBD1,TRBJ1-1,TGTGCCAGCAGCTTTCTACAGGGGGGCACTGAAGCTTTCTTT,CASSFLQGGTEAFF
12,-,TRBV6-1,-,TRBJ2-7,TGTGCCAGCAGGTTGGCTTACTACGAGCAGTACTTC,CASRLAYYEQYF
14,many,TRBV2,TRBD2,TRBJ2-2,TGTGCCAGCAGGGGGCTAGCGGGAGCCGGGGAGCTGTTTTTT,CASRGLAGAGELFF
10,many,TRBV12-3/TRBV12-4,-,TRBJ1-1,TGTGCCAGCAGCCGGGCTGAAGCTTTCTTT,CASSRAEAFF
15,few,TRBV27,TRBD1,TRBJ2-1,TGTGCCAGCAGGACAGGGCGACTTGGGGAAAGTGAGCAGTTCTTC,CASRTGRLGESEQFF
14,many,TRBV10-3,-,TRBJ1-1,TGTGCCATCAGTGAGGCTACAGGGTTCACTGAAGCTTTCTTT,CAISEATGFTEAFF
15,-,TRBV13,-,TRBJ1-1,TGTGCCAGCAGCTTAGATCGGGGACTGAACACTGAAGCTTTCTTT,CASSLDRGLNTEAFF
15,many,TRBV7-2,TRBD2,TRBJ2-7,TGTGCCAGCAGCCTTAAAACTAGCGGGATCGGCGAGCAGTACTTC,CASSLKTSGIGEQYF
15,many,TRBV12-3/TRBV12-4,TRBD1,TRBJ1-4,TGTGCCAGCAGTCCCCGGGACAGGGGGGATGAAAAACTGTTTTTT,CASSPRDRGDEKLFF
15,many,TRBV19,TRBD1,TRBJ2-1,TGTGCCAGTAGCGACAGGGGCCCCGATTTGGATGAGCAGTTCTTC,CASSDRGPDLDEQFF
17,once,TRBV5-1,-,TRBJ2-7,TGCGCCAGCAGCTTGGCCTCGGTAGGGCAGAAGTTCTACGAGCAGTACTTC,CASSLASVGQKFYEQYF
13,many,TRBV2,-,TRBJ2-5,TGTGCCAGCAGCGATCAGGGGGGGAAGACCCAGTACTTC,CASSDQGGKTQYF
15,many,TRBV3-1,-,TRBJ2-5,TGTGCCAGCAGCCAAAGCCCGACGGGGGAAGAGACCCAGTACTTC,CASSQSPTGEETQYF
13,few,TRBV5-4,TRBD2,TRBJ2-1,TGTGCCAGCAGCTTGTCGCGGGAGAATGAGCAGTTCTTC,CASSLSRENEQFF
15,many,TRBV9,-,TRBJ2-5,TGTGCCAGCAGCGTTGGGACTGGGCCGGGGGAGACCCAGTACTTC,CASSVGTGPGETQYF
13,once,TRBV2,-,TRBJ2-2,TGTGCCAGCAGTGGGACAGTAAGCGGGGAGCTGTTTTTT,CASSGTVSGELFF
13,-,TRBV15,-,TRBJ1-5,TGTGCCACCAGCAGAGATCCTCAGCAGCCCCAGCATTTT,CATSRDPQQPQHF